This entry lists 29 T cell receptor beta chains sequenced from one sample in a study of T cell responses to AZD1222 COVID-19 vaccine. The method was immunoSEQ multiplex PCR; TCRdb's version includes in-frame clones alone and lacks a portion of them. This repertoire shows tens of thousands of clones, 75% to 95% found once; its top ten account for 6.3%. Material: peripheral blood, obtained 28 days after the second dose of the MenACWY control vaccine. The receptors were gathered from an adult who received the MenACWY meningococcal vaccine as a control.

V gene TRBV7-2 combines with J gene TRBJ2-1; perhaps TRBD2 as D (5 bases). The CDR3 is made up of 14 amino acids. The germline V gene has CDR1 SGHTA and CDR2 FQGNSA. Trimming removed 2 bases from V and 10 bases from J, with 15 bases in between. CDR3 protein: CASSLMAPPGEQFF. In nucleotides, the CDR3 is TGTGCCAGCAGCTTAATGGCACCCCCGGGGGAGCAGTTCTTC.

The gene calls are TRBV30 and TRBJ2-7, with D tentatively TRBD1 (6 bases). The CDR3 is made up of 13 amino acids. V lost 5 bases and J 2 bases, leaving 13 bases between the germline ends. CDR1 GTSNPN and CDR2 SVGIG come from the germline V gene (reference sequence). In DNA form, the CDR3 reads TGTGCCTGGCTGGACAGCTATACCTACGAGCAGTACTTC. Translation gives CAWLDSYTYEQYF. The whole variable domain, filled in from reference TRBV30 and TRBJ2-7, reads SQTIHQWPATLVQPVGSPLSLECTVEGTSNPNLYWYRQAAGRGLQLLFYSVGIGQISSEVPQNLSASRPQDRQFILSSKKLLLSDSGFYLCAWLDSYTYEQYFGPGTRLTVT.

The chain has TRBV5-4 and TRBJ2-1; D may match TRBD1 or TRBD2 (5 bases each). The CDR3 consists of 15 residues. V was shortened by 4 bases and J by 2 bases, with 13 bases between the two germline ends. The V gene's germline CDR1 is SGHNT and CDR2 YYREEE (reference sequence). This chain's CDR3 is CASSPRDGPYNEQFF. CDR3 coding DNA: TGTGCCAGCAGCCCCCGGGACGGCCCCTACAATGAGCAGTTCTTC.

The V and J genes are TRBV29-1 and TRBJ1-2, with D perhaps TRBD1 (6 bases). Deletions cut 8 bases from V and 6 bases from J, with 19 bases between. CDR3 length: 13 amino acids. Germline V gene lookup returns CDR1 SQVTM and CDR2 ANQGSEA. CDR3 residues: CSTRGTRANGYTF. The CDR3 region has the DNA TGCAGCACCAGGGGTACCCGCGCTAATGGCTACACCTTC.

The chain carries TRBV5-4 and TRBJ2-1, with 8 positions matching TRBD1. The CDR3 is made up of 15 amino acids. Germline-derived CDR1 and CDR2 are SGHNT and YYREEE (reference sequence). V shed 1 base and J 5 bases; nucleotides not matched to a gene: 5. The CDR3 DNA follows: TGTGCCAGCAGCTTGTTTGGGACAGGCGACAATGAGCAGTTCTTC. Its translation is CASSLFGTGDNEQFF.

The chain joins TRBV19 to TRBJ2-3; TRBD2 might be the D (6 bases). The CDR3 has 16 residues. Deletions cut 5 bases from V and 0 bases from J, with 15 bases between. Germline V gene lookup returns CDR1 LNHDA and CDR2 SQIVND (reference sequence). CDR3 nucleotides: TGTGCCAGTAGTGACCCCACGGGAGCCAGCACAGATACGCAGTATTTT. Its translation: CASSDPTGASTDTQYF.

This chain connects TRBV9 to TRBJ2-1; 7 bases map to TRBD1. The CDR3 runs to 18 residues. V lost 4 bases, J lost 2 bases, and 15 bases stayed unmatched. From germline, CDR1 is SGDLS and CDR2 YYNGEE. CDR3 residues: CASSPREITGTAYNEQFF. The CDR3 coding sequence is TGTGCCAGCAGCCCCAGAGAGATAACCGGGACAGCCTACAATGAGCAGTTCTTC.

The chain couples TRBV19 to TRBJ1-1; D not resolved. Trimming took off 6 bases at V and 2 bases at J, with 10 bases between the two ends. The germline CDR1 and CDR2 sequences are LNHDA and SQIVND (reference sequence). This CDR3 region has 13 residues. The CDR3 loop reads CASRRADNTEAFF. The CDR3 DNA reads TGTGCCAGTAGGAGGGCGGATAACACTGAAGCTTTCTTT.

The gene calls are TRBV19 and TRBJ2-3, with TRBD2 matching over 16 bases. V lost 3 bases and J lost 6; bases outside the gene matches: 21. Germline V gene sequence: CDR1 LNHDA, CDR2 SQIVND (reference sequence). This CDR3 region has 22 residues. The chain's CDR3 is CASSMKATGLAGGPYPSDTQYF. CDR3 DNA: TGTGCCAGTAGTATGAAAGCGACGGGACTAGCGGGAGGGCCTTACCCATCGGATACGCAGTATTTT.

V and J are TRBV15 and TRBJ1-1; no clear D gene. Germline CDR1 is LNHNV and CDR2 is YYDKDF (reference sequence). V was trimmed by 0 bases and J by 6 bases, leaving 14 bases between them. This CDR3 has 15 amino acids. Here the CDR3 DNA reads TGTGCCACCAGCAGAGATCAGATGCCGGGCTCTGAAGCTTTCTTT. Amino acid sequence: CATSRDQMPGSEAFF.

This sequence joins TRBV5-4 and TRBJ1-4; D might be TRBD1 (5 bases). V was trimmed by 0 bases and J by 2 bases, leaving 5 bases between them. The CDR3 covers 14 residues. The germline CDR1 and CDR2 sequences are SGHNT and YYREEE (reference sequence). This chain's CDR3 is CASSLGGTNEKLFF. CDR3 in DNA: TGTGCCAGCAGCTTGGGGGGGACTAATGAAAAACTGTTTTTT.

The chain uses TRBV5-1 and TRBJ1-5; D not certain. V gave up 0 bases and J gave up 0 bases, with 1 base separating them. The CDR3 length is 13 residues. CDR1 SGHRS and CDR2 YFSETQ come from the germline V gene. The CDR3 spells CASSLDSNQPQHF. Written as DNA, the CDR3 is TGCGCCAGCAGCTTGGATAGCAATCAGCCCCAGCATTTT.

The chain links TRBV6-5 to TRBJ2-3, with unresolved D. Trimming cost V 5 bases and J 6 bases, with 9 bases left between them. The CDR3 has 12 amino acids. From germline, CDR1 is MNHEY and CDR2 SVGAGI. CDR3: CASSPFGDTQYF. CDR3 in DNA: TGTGCCAGCAGTCCCTTTGGGGATACGCAGTATTTT.

This clone was seen once. The chain has TRBV6-6 and TRBJ2-7; 10 bases are a match to TRBD1. Germline values: CDR1 MNHNY, CDR2 SVGAGI (reference sequence). J was trimmed by 6 bases and V by 6 bases; bases with no gene match: 8. The CDR3 extends over 14 amino acids. Here the CDR3 DNA reads TGTGCCAGCAGCCACCGGGACAGGGGTAGCGAGCAGTACTTC. It specifies CASSHRDRGSEQYF.

The chain combines TRBV6-2 or TRBV6-3 with TRBJ2-1; a weak D match, TRBD2 (7 bases). Trimming took 5 bases from V and 3 from J, leaving 14 bases between them. This CDR3 region has 15 residues. The V gene's germline CDR1 is MNHEY and CDR2 SVGEGT. This CDR3 reads CASSISGGLYNEQFF. Written as DNA, the CDR3 is TGTGCCAGCAGTATTTCGGGGGGCCTCTACAATGAGCAGTTCTTC.

J is TRBJ1-1 and V is TRBV6-2 or TRBV6-3, with no clear D. V was shortened by 0 bases and J by 5 bases, with 4 bases between the two germline ends. From germline, CDR1 is MNHEY and CDR2 SVGEGT. The CDR3 contains 12 residues. The CDR3 DNA reads as TGTGCCAGCAGTTACTCTCAAACTGAAGCTTTCTTT. It codes for CASSYSQTEAFF.

This clone was found once. The rearrangement links TRBV28 to TRBJ1-2; maybe TRBD1 (5 bases). The V end was cut by 3 bases, the J end by 4 bases, with 12 bases between. CDR1 and CDR2 from the germline V gene are MDHEN and SYDVKM. There are 14 residues in the CDR3. The CDR3 nucleotides are TGTGCCAGCAGTTTCAGGGCGCGGATCTATGGCTACACCTTC. This translates into CASSFRARIYGYTF.

The rearrangement uses TRBV4-2 and TRBJ2-3; D may correspond to TRBD1 or TRBD2 (5 bases each). V was cut by 0 bases and J by 2 bases, with 12 bases left in between. CDR3 length: 16 amino acids. Germline-derived CDR1 and CDR2 are LGHNA and YNFKEQ. The CDR3 protein is CASSQDPGRTTDTQYF. The CDR3 DNA reads as TGTGCCAGCAGCCAAGATCCGGGACGGACCACAGATACGCAGTATTTT.

This rearrangement joins TRBV9 to TRBJ2-1; perhaps D is TRBD1 or TRBD2 (5 bases each). Per germline, CDR1 SGDLS and CDR2 YYNGEE. V lost 0 bases and J 4 bases, leaving 23 bases between the germline ends. The CDR3 extends over 19 amino acids. The CDR3 here is CASSVDYLRDPVEYNEQFF. In DNA, the CDR3 is TGTGCCAGCAGCGTAGATTACCTCCGGGACCCCGTTGAATACAATGAGCAGTTCTTC.

By its share, this clone is medium-sized (0.01 to 0.1%). V is TRBV3-1 (or the pseudogene TRBV3-2) and J is TRBJ1-6; 7 bases match TRBD1. Germline CDR1 LGHDT, CDR2 YNNKEL (reference sequence). The V segment lost 5 bases and the J segment 7 bases; nucleotides outside the gene matches: 11. This CDR3 spans 16 amino acids. As DNA, the CDR3 is TGTGCCAGCAGCTCCGGACAGGAGCCCCAGAATTCACCCCTCCACTTT. Residues: CASSSGQEPQNSPLHF.

V gene TRBV6-2 or TRBV6-3 combines with J gene TRBJ1-3; D not resolved. Trimming cost V 6 bases and J 2 bases, with 17 bases left between them. Germline V CDR1 and CDR2: MNHEY, SVGEGT. This CDR3 has 16 residues. In nucleotides, the CDR3 is TGTGCCAGCAGCCCTTTTACGGACTTCCCTGGAAACACCATATATTTT. Its translation is CASSPFTDFPGNTIYF.

This chain uses TRBV2 with TRBJ1-1; D uncertain. Deletions cut 3 bases from V and 2 bases from J, with 7 bases between. CDR1 is SNHLY, CDR2 FYNNEI, per germline. The CDR3 has 13 amino acids. The CDR3 is CASSEAVNTEAFF. CDR3 coding DNA: TGTGCCAGCAGTGAGGCGGTAAACACTGAAGCTTTCTTT. Combining the CDR3 with reference TRBV2 and TRBJ1-1 gives the whole variable domain EPEVTQTPSHQVTQMGQEVILRCVPISNHLYFYWYRQILGQKVEFLVSFYNNEISEKSEIFDDQFSVERPDGSNFTLKIRSTKLEDSAMYFCASSEAVNTEAFFGQGTRLTVV.

The genes are TRBV5-5 and TRBJ1-6; D not certain. The CDR3 sequence is 14 residues long. The V and J ends lost 0 bases and 5 bases respectively, with 6 bases between them. Looked up from germline, CDR1 is SGHKS and CDR2 is YYEKEE (reference sequence). CDR3 sequence reads: CASSLGLNNSPLHF. The CDR3 nucleotides read TGTGCCAGCAGCTTGGGTCTGAATAATTCACCCCTCCACTTT.

This clone appeared a few times. This chain connects TRBV19 to TRBJ1-1; possibly TRBD1 for D (6 bases). This CDR3 spans 16 amino acids. The germline CDR1 and CDR2 sequences are LNHDA and SQIVND (reference sequence). V was cut by 5 bases and J by 0 bases, with 16 bases left in between. The CDR3 bases are TGTGCCAGTAGTTTGTATGGGGGCACAATGAACACTGAAGCTTTCTTT. Encoded protein: CASSLYGGTMNTEAFF.

The rearrangement links TRBV29-1 to TRBJ1-2; no clear D gene. The ends were cut back, 0 bases at V and 3 bases at J, with 14 bases in the middle. CDR3 length: 15 amino acids. Germline CDR1 SQVTM, CDR2 ANQGSEA. CDR3 DNA: TGCAGCGTTGAAGATTCCACGGTGGACTACTATGGCTACACCTTC. This sequence encodes CSVEDSTVDYYGYTF.

This chain connects TRBV5-4 to TRBJ1-2; 7 bases agree with TRBD1. Germline CDR1 is SGHNT and CDR2 is YYREEE (reference sequence). This CDR3 spans 13 amino acids. V dropped 2 bases and J dropped 6; count of bases not matched to a gene: 4. As DNA, the CDR3 is TGTGCCAGCAGCTTAAAGGGGGCGAATGGCTACACCTTC. Its translation: CASSLKGANGYTF.

The chain has TRBV21-1 and TRBJ2-6; TRBD1 was called by the table and not checked on the DNA. TRBV21-1 is tagged as a pseudogene. The CDR3 length is 16 residues. The CDR3 reads CASSSRGQAGANVLTF. DNA of the CDR3: TGTGCCAGCAGCAGCAGGGGGCAGGCTGGGGCCAACGTCCTGACTTTC.

The chain is built from TRBV27 and TRBJ2-7; TRBD2 is a possible D gene (7 bases). Germline assignment: CDR1 MNHEY and CDR2 SMNVEV (reference sequence). CDR3 length: 13 residues. V lost 5 bases to trimming and J lost 5 bases, with 13 bases between them. CDR3 sequence (DNA): TGTGCCAGCAGTCTTAGGGGGGGGAACGAGCAGTACTTC. This gives the protein CASSLRGGNEQYF.

The J gene is TRBJ2-7, the V gene TRBV28, with 9 nucleotides matching TRBD2. V was pared by 7 bases and J by 5 bases, with 12 bases of the junction left unmatched. CDR3 length: 15 residues. Per the germline V gene, CDR1 is MDHEN and CDR2 is SYDVKM. CDR3 in amino acids: CASTPRGGRANEQYF. The CDR3 DNA reads as TGTGCCAGCACCCCACGGGGCGGGAGGGCCAACGAGCAGTACTTC.